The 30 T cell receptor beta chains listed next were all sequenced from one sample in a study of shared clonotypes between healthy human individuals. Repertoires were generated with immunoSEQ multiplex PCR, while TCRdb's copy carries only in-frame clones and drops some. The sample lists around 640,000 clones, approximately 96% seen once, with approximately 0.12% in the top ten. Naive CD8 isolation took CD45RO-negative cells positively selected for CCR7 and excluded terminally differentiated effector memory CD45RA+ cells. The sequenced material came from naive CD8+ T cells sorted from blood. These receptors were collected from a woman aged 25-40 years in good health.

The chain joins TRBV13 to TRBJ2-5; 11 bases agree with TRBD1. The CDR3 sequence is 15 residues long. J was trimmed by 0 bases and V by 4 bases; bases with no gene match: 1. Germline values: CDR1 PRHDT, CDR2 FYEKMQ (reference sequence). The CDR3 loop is CASSWGQGDQETQYF. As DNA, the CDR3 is TGTGCCAGCAGCTGGGGACAGGGGGACCAAGAGACCCAGTACTTC. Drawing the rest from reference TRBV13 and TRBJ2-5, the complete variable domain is AAGVIQSPRHLIKEKRETATLKCYPIPRHDTVYWYQQGPGQDPQFLISFYEKMQSDKGSIPDRFSAQQFSDYHSELNMSSLELGDSALYFCASSWGQGDQETQYFGPGTRLLVL.

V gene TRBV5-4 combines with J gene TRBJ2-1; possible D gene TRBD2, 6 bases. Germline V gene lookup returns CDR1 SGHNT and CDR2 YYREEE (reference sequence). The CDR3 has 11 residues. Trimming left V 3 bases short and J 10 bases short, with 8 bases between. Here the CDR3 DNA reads TGTGCCAGCAGCTCGAGCGGGGAGCAGTTCTTC. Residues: CASSSSGEQFF.

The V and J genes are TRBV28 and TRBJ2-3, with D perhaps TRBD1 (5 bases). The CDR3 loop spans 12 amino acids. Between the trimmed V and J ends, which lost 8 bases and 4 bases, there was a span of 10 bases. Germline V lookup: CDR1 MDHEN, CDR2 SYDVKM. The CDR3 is CASLRGADTQYF. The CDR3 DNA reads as TGTGCCAGCCTTAGGGGCGCAGATACGCAGTATTTT. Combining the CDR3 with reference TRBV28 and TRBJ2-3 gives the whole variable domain DVKVTQSSRYLVKRTGEKVFLECVQDMDHENMFWYRQDPGLGLRLIYFSYDVKMKEKGDIPEGYSVSREKKERFSLILESASTNQTSMYLCASLRGADTQYFGPGTRLTVL.

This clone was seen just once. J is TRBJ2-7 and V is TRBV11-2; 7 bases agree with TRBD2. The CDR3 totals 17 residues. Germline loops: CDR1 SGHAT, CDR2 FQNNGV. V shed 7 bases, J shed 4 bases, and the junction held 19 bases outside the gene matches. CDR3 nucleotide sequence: TGTGCCAGCAACCTGGGAGGTAGCGGGCTCTGGGGGTACGAGCAGTACTTC. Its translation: CASNLGGSGLWGYEQYF.

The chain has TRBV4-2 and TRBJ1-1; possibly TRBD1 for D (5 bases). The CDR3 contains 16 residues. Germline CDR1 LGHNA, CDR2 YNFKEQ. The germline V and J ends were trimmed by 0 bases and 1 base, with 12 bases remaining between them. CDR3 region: CASSQDLAGTNTEAFF. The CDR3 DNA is TGTGCCAGCAGCCAAGATCTGGCAGGGACGAACACTGAAGCTTTCTTT.

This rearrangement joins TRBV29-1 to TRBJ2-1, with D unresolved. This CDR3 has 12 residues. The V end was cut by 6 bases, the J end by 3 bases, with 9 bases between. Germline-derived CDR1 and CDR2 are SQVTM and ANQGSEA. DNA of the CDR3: TGCAGCGTCTACCCGGACTACAATGAGCAGTTCTTC. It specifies CSVYPDYNEQFF.

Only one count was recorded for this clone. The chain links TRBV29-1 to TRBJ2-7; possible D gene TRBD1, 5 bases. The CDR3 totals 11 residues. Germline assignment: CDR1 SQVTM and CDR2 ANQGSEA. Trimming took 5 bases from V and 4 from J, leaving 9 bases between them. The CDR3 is CSVKGFYEQYF. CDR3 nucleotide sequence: TGCAGCGTTAAGGGGTTTTACGAGCAGTACTTC.

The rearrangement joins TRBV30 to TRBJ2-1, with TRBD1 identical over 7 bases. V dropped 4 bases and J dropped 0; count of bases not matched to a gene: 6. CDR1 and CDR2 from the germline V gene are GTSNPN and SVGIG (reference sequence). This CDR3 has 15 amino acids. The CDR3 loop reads CAWISTGLSYNEQFF. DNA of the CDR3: TGTGCCTGGATTTCGACAGGGCTCTCCTACAATGAGCAGTTCTTC.

CDR3 sequence (DNA): TGTGCCAGCAGGCTCGAAAACGAGCGGGATGAGCAGTTCTTC. As protein: CASRLENERDEQFF. J is TRBJ2-1 and V is TRBV11-2; tentative D call: TRBD2 (6 bases). Trimming stripped 6 bases from V and 8 bases from J, with 17 bases between. Germline CDR1 is SGHAT and CDR2 is FQNNGV. This CDR3 is built from 14 residues.

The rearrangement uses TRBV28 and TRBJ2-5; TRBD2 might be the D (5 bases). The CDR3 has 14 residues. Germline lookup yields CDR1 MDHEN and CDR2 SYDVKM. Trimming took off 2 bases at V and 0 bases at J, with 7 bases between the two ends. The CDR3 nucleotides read TGTGCCAGCAGTTTAACGGGATACCAAGAGACCCAGTACTTC. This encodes CASSLTGYQETQYF.

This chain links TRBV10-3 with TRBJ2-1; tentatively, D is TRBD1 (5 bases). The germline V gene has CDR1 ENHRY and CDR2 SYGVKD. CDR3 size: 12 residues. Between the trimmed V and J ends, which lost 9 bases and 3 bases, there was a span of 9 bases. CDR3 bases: TGTGCCATTGGACAAGACTACAATGAGCAGTTCTTC. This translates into CAIGQDYNEQFF.

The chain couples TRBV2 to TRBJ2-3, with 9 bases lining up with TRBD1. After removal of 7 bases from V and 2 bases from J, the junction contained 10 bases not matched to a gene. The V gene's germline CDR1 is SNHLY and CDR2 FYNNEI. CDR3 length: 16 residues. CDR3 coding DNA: TGTGCCAGCACCAGAATGGGACAGGGCCTCACAGATACGCAGTATTTT. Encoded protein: CASTRMGQGLTDTQYF. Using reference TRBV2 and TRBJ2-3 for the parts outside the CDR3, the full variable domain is EPEVTQTPSHQVTQMGQEVILRCVPISNHLYFYWYRQILGQKVEFLVSFYNNEISEKSEIFDDQFSVERPDGSNFTLKIRSTKLEDSAMYFCASTRMGQGLTDTQYFGPGTRLTVL.

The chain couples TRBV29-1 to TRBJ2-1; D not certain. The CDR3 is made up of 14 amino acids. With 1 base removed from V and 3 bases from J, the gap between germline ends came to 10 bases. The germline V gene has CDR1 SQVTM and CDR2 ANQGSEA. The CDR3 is CSVEGSRSYNEQFF. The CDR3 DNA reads TGCAGCGTTGAAGGGTCACGGAGCTACAATGAGCAGTTCTTC.

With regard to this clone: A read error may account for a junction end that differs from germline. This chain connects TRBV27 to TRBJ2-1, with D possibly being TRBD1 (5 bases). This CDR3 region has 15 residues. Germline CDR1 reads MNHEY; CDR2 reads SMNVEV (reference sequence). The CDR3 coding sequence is TGTGCCGGCAGGGCGAGACAGAGCTCCTACAATGAGCAGTTCTTC. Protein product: CAGRARQSSYNEQFF.

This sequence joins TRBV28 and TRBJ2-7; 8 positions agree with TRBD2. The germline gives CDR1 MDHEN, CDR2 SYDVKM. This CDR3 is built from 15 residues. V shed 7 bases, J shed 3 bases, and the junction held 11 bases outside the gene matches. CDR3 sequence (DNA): TGTGCCAGCACCCTCACCGGGACTAGTAGCTACGAGCAGTACTTC. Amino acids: CASTLTGTSSYEQYF.

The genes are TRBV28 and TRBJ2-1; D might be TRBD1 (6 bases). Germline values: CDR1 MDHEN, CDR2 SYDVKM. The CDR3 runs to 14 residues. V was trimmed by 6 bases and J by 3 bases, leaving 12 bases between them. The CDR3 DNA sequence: TGTGCCAGCAGCCCAGGGGTGGTCTACAATGAGCAGTTCTTC. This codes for CASSPGVVYNEQFF.

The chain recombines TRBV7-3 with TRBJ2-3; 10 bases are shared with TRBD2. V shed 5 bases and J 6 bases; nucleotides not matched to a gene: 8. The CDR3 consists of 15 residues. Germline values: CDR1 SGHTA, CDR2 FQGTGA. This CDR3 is CASSRLAGAADTQYF. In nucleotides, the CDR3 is TGTGCCAGCAGCCGCCTAGCGGGAGCAGCCGATACGCAGTATTTT.

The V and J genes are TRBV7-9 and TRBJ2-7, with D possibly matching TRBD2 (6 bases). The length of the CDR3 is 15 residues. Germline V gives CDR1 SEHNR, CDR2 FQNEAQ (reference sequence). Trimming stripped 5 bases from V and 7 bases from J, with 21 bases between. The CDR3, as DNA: TGTGCCAGCAGCCTATCTAGCGCCCCGGATGGGGAGCAGTACTTC. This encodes CASSLSSAPDGEQYF.

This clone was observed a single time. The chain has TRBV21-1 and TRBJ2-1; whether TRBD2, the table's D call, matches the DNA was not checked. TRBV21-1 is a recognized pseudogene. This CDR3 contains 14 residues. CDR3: CASSYKAGAAEQFF. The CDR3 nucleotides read TGTGCCAGCAGCTATAAAGCGGGAGCGGCTGAGCAGTTCTTC.

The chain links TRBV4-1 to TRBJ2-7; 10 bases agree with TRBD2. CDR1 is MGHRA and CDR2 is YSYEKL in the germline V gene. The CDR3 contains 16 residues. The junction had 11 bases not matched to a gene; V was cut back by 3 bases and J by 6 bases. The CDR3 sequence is CASSHLTPGLASEQYF. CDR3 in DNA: TGCGCCAGCAGCCACCTAACGCCGGGACTAGCGTCCGAGCAGTACTTC.

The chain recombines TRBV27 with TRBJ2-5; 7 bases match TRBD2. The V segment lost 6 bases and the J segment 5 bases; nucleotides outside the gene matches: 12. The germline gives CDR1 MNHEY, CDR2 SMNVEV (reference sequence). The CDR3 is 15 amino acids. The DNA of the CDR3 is TGTGCCAGCAGCCCACTCGGTGGGGGAGGGGAGACCCAGTACTTC. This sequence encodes CASSPLGGGGETQYF.

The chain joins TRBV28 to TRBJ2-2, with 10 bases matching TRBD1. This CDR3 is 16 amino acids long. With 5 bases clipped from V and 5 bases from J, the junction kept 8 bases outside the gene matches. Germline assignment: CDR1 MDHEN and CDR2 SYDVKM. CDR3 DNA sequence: TGTGCCAGCAGTCGACAGGGGGCAAAACTTACCGGGGAGCTGTTTTTT. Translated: CASSRQGAKLTGELFF.

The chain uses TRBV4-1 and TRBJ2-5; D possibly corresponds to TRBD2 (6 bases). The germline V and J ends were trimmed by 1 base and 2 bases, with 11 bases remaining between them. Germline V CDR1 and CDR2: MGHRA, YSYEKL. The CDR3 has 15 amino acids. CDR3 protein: CASSQGTGEQETQYF. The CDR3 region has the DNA TGCGCCAGCAGCCAAGGGACGGGAGAGCAAGAGACCCAGTACTTC.

The CDR3 nucleotides read TGTGCCAGTAGTATAGATTGGGGGGTTAGCGGGAGGCCCCACAATGAGCAGTTCTTC. Encoded protein: CASSIDWGVSGRPHNEQFF. V gene TRBV19 combines with J gene TRBJ2-1; 10 bases are a match to TRBD2. From germline, CDR1 is LNHDA and CDR2 SQIVND (reference sequence). The CDR3 consists of 19 residues. V shed 0 bases, J shed 5 bases, and the junction held 13 bases outside the gene matches.

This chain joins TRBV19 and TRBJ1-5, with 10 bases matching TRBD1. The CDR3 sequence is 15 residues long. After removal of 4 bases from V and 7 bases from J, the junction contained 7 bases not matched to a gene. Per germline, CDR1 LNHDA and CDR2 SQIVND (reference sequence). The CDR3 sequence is CASSTWTGGRQPQHF. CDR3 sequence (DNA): TGTGCCAGTAGTACCTGGACAGGGGGTAGGCAGCCCCAGCATTTT.

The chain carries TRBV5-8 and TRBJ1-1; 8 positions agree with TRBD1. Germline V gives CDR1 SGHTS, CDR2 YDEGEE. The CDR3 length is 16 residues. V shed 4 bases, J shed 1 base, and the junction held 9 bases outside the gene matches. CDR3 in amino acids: CASSQKRQGRNTEAFF. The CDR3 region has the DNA TGTGCCAGCAGCCAAAAACGACAGGGGCGGAACACTGAAGCTTTCTTT.

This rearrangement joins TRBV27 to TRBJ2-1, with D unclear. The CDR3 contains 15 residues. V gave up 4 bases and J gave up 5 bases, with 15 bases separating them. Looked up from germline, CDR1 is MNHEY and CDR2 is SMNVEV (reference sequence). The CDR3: CASSSLPYYNNEQFF. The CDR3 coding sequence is TGTGCCAGCAGTTCCCTCCCTTATTATAACAATGAGCAGTTCTTC.

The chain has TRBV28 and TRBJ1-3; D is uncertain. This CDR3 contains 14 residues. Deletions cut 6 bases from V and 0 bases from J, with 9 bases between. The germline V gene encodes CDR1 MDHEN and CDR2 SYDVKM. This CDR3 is CASRPPASGNTIYF. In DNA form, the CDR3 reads TGTGCCAGCAGGCCCCCGGCCTCTGGAAACACCATATATTTT.

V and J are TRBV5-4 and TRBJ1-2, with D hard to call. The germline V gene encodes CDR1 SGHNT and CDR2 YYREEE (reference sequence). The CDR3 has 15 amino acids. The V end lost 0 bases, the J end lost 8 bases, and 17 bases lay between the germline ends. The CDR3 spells CASSLDYSQLGGYTF. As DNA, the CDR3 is TGTGCCAGCAGCTTGGACTACAGCCAATTAGGCGGCTACACCTTC.

CDR3 in amino acids: CASSLGTRQGLAGYEQYF. The CDR3 DNA reads TGCGCCAGCAGCTTGGGTACTCGACAGGGACTAGCGGGTTACGAGCAGTACTTC. The chain is built from TRBV5-1 and TRBJ2-7; 12 nucleotides align to TRBD2. The CDR3 runs 18 residues. Trimming at V came to 0 bases and at J to 4 bases, leaving 11 bases not matched to a gene. In germline, CDR1 is SGHRS, CDR2 YFSETQ.